This T cell receptor (beta chain) was retrieved from a study of beta chain features in type 1 diabetes. The study's findings and limits: A moderate, significant TCRB CDR3 shortening appeared in type 1 diabetes across four CD4+ subsets.

Germline CDR1 SGHNT, CDR2 YYREEE (reference sequence). Trimming took 0 bases from V and 5 from J, leaving 11 bases between them. CDR3 length: 15 amino acids. With respect to this clone: Its specificity is not known.

The whole isolated RNA underwent reverse transcription, so sequencing captured expressed TCRB transcripts. Clones were read by immunoSEQ multiplex PCR, and TCRdb kept only the in-frame ones, dropping some. The table shows some 280,000 clones, with approximately 14% occurring only once. This clonotype was obtained from a man aged 30-40 years with type 1 diabetes. The chain employs TRBV5-4 and TRBJ1-4, with D possibly matching TRBD1 (6 bases). The sequencing input was naive CD4+ T cells from blood. The CDR3 protein is CASSLAGEGNEKLFF. CDR3 sequence (DNA): TGTGCCAGCAGCTTGGCAGGGGAGGGGAATGAAAAACTGTTTTTT.